Reported below is one T cell receptor beta chain. The record originates from a study of blood T cell repertoires in COVID-19. As for the study in general: The United States, Italy and Spain provided the acute and convalescent COVID-19 samples.

Libraries were prepared by immunoSEQ multiplex PCR; TCRdb keeps only in-frame clonotypes and omits some of them. The sample has about 86,000 clones, 85% seen once. Trimming pared 1 base from V and 2 bases from J, leaving 14 bases between. Germline values: CDR1 SSHAT, CDR2 FNYEAQ (reference sequence). CDR3 size: 16 residues. The V call is TRBV7-7, the J call TRBJ2-5, with D perhaps matching TRBD2 (7 bases). The sequence derives from a man in his forties or fifties with acute or convalescent COVID-19. Sequences were obtained from peripheral blood. The DNA of the CDR3 is TGTGCCAGCAGCTTAGGGGTGGGGGGGCCTCAAGAGACCCAGTACTTC. Amino acids: CASSLGVGGPQETQYF. The whole variable domain, remainder taken from reference TRBV7-7 and TRBJ2-5, is GAGVSQSPRYKVTKRGQDVTLRCDPISSHATLYWYQQALGQGPEFLTYFNYEAQPDKSGLPSDRFSAERPEGSISTLTIQRTEQRDSAMYRCASSLGVGGPQETQYFGPGTRLLVL.